What follows are 27 T cell receptor beta chains derived from one specimen sequenced in a study of early T cells in non-severe SARS-CoV-2 infection. TCRdb passed the 5' RACE reads through MiXCR, listing each CDR3 protein once. The sample has around 78,000 distinct CDR3 sequences; about a tenth are singletons. The sample was whole blood, taken at baseline. These receptors originate from an adult who was a healthcare worker with PCR-confirmed SARS-CoV-2 infection or an uninfected control (not recorded which).

This clonotype was detected many times. The V call is TRBV10-2, the J call TRBJ2-7; possible D gene TRBD1, 6 bases. V dropped 7 bases and J dropped 4 bases, with 17 bases sitting between them. Germline values: CDR1 WSHSY, CDR2 SAAADI. This CDR3 is 14 amino acids long. In DNA, the CDR3 is TGCGCCAGCAAGCTATCAGGGGATTCTTACGAGCAGTACTTC. Residues: CASKLSGDSYEQYF.

This clonotype has ten or more counts. The gene calls are TRBV20-1 and TRBJ2-4, with TRBD2 matching 10 bases. In germline, CDR1 is DFQATT, CDR2 SNEGSKA (reference sequence). The length of the CDR3 is 15 residues. V shed 2 bases, J shed 1 base, and the junction held 2 bases outside the gene matches. The CDR3 DNA reads TGCAGTGCTAGAACTAGCGGGGACGCCAAAAACATTCAGTACTTC. Translation gives CSARTSGDAKNIQYF.

This clonotype was counted only a few times. One end of the junction is discordant with germline, which a read error may explain. This chain uses TRBV5-6 with TRBJ2-7, with TRBD2 matching 7 bases. The CDR3 length is 15 residues. Germline CDR1 is SGHDT and CDR2 is YYEEEE. As DNA, the CDR3 is TGTGCCAGTTCCTGGGGAGGGAGGAACTCCCACGAGCAGTACTTC. It codes for CASSWGGRNSHEQYF.

This clonotype was observed at least ten times. This chain links TRBV12-3 or TRBV12-4 with TRBJ2-3; the match to TRBD2 covers 7 bases. The CDR3 has 11 residues. The chain's CDR3 is CAVGGADTQYF. The DNA for the CDR3 is TGTGCAGTGGGGGGGGCAGATACGCAGTATTTT.

This clonotype was detected a few times. V and J are TRBV19 and TRBJ2-1, with D perhaps matching TRBD2 (5 bases). Trimming pared 10 bases from V and 0 bases from J, leaving 16 bases between. The germline V gene encodes CDR1 LNHDA and CDR2 SQIVND (reference sequence). The CDR3 has 15 residues. CDR3 sequence: CATKQAASSYNEQFF. CDR3 DNA sequence: TGTGCCACCAAACAAGCGGCAAGCTCCTACAATGAGCAGTTCTTC.

CDR3 DNA: TGTGCCAGCAGCTTAGGATTTGCGGCCTACGAGCAGTACTTC. Residues: CASSLGFAAYEQYF. This chain joins TRBV7-2 and TRBJ2-7; the D is unclear. This CDR3 has 14 amino acids. Trimming took off 1 base at V and 2 bases at J, with 9 bases between the two ends. The V gene's germline CDR1 is SGHTA and CDR2 FQGNSA.

This clonotype was counted only a few times. This chain connects TRBV5-1 to TRBJ2-3; the D is unclear. CDR1 is SGHRS, CDR2 YFSETQ, per germline. Trimming cost V 7 bases and J 0 bases, with 18 bases left between them. The CDR3 totals 16 residues. The CDR3 reads CASRAGRPLSTDTQYF. In DNA, the CDR3 is TGCGCCAGCCGAGCCGGCAGGCCCCTTAGCACAGATACGCAGTATTTT.

The table lists this clonotype with many counts. The V call is TRBV28, the J call TRBJ2-3; D unclear. CDR1 MDHEN and CDR2 SYDVKM come from the germline V gene. Trimming stripped 4 bases from V and 0 bases from J, with 14 bases between. The CDR3 runs to 16 residues. The CDR3 loop is CASSSPSGSSTDTQYF. CDR3 in DNA: TGTGCCAGCAGTTCCCCGTCCGGAAGTAGCACAGATACGCAGTATTTT. The variable domain in full, with the rest retrieved from reference TRBV28 and TRBJ2-3, is DVKVTQSSRYLVKRTGEKVFLECVQDMDHENMFWYRQDPGLGLRLIYFSYDVKMKEKGDIPEGYSVSREKKERFSLILESASTNQTSMYLCASSSPSGSSTDTQYFGPGTRLTVL.

This chain links TRBV9 with TRBJ2-3, with TRBD2 as a possible D gene (5 bases). The V end lost 2 bases, the J end lost 0 bases, and 7 bases lay between the germline ends. The V gene's germline CDR1 is SGDLS and CDR2 YYNGEE. The CDR3 spans 14 residues. The CDR3 loop is CASSVASSTDTQYF. The CDR3 DNA sequence: TGTGCCAGCAGCGTGGCTAGCAGCACAGATACGCAGTATTTT.

A single count supports this clonotype. DNA for the CDR3: TGTGCCAGTCAGGGATACGGCGAGCAGTACTTC. Its translation: CASQGYGEQYF. This chain links TRBV28 with TRBJ2-7, with D tentatively TRBD1 (5 bases). The length of the CDR3 is 11 residues. Looked up from germline, CDR1 is MDHEN and CDR2 is SYDVKM. Trimming cost V 9 bases and J 6 bases, with 12 bases left between them.

This clonotype was observed a few times. V gene TRBV29-1 combines with J gene TRBJ1-1; TRBD1 might be the D (5 bases). The CDR3 runs to 12 residues. Trimming removed 3 bases from V and 6 bases from J, with 11 bases in between. Germline values: CDR1 SQVTM, CDR2 ANQGSEA. CDR3 DNA: TGCAGCGTTGAGGTGTCAGGGTCTGAAGCTTTCTTT. Its protein is CSVEVSGSEAFF.

This clonotype was counted between two and nine times. The V call is TRBV5-4, the J call TRBJ2-4; D possibly uses TRBD1 or TRBD2 (6 bases each). Trimming removed 0 bases at V and 6 bases at J, with 13 bases between. The CDR3 extends over 15 amino acids. Per germline, CDR1 SGHNT and CDR2 YYREEE (reference sequence). The CDR3 nucleotides are TGTGCCAGCAGCTTGGACGGGGGCGAGGTAAACATTCAGTACTTC. Translation: CASSLDGGEVNIQYF.

This clonotype was detected only a few times. This chain joins TRBV6-6 and TRBJ1-1, with D possibly matching TRBD1 (5 bases). V gave up 8 bases and J gave up 1 base, with 14 bases separating them. CDR3 length: 14 residues. Germline CDR1 is MNHNY and CDR2 is SVGAGI (reference sequence). The CDR3 sequence: CASADSLANTEAFF. The DNA of the CDR3 is TGTGCCAGCGCTGACAGTTTGGCGAACACTGAAGCTTTCTTT.

This clonotype came up many times. The chain couples TRBV7-9 to TRBJ1-2; D is undetermined. The CDR3 extends over 13 amino acids. V lost 5 bases, J lost 8 bases, and 15 bases lay in between. Germline CDR1 SEHNR, CDR2 FQNEAQ (reference sequence). CDR3 sequence reads: CASSPLQAQGYTF. DNA for the CDR3: TGTGCCAGCAGCCCTTTGCAGGCCCAAGGCTACACCTTC.

This clonotype was picked up many times. This sequence joins TRBV10-3 and TRBJ2-2, with D uncertain. This CDR3 has 16 residues. Germline V gene lookup returns CDR1 ENHRY and CDR2 SYGVKD. Trimming took 6 bases from V and 3 from J, leaving 17 bases between them. The CDR3 loop reads CAIRGSATVDTGELFF. The DNA for the CDR3 is TGTGCCATCAGAGGAAGCGCCACCGTGGACACCGGGGAGCTGTTTTTT.

The sample holds a few counts of this clonotype. The chain links TRBV4-3 to TRBJ1-2; D might be TRBD1 (5 bases). Germline V gives CDR1 LGHNA, CDR2 YSLEER. This CDR3 is 13 amino acids long. Trimming removed 1 base from V and 14 bases from J, with 17 bases in between. CDR3 DNA sequence: TGCGCCAGCAGCCAAGGTTCAGCAGGGATGTCTACCTTC. This translates into CASSQGSAGMSTF.

This clonotype occurred a few times. This sequence joins TRBV9 and TRBJ2-7; possibly TRBD1 or TRBD2 for D (5 bases each). V lost 4 bases, J lost 1 base, and 12 bases lay in between. This CDR3 is 14 amino acids long. CDR1 is SGDLS and CDR2 is YYNGEE in the germline V gene. The CDR3 loop is CASSPMGESYEQYF. Here the CDR3 DNA reads TGTGCCAGCAGCCCTATGGGGGAATCCTACGAGCAGTACTTC.

The rearrangement links TRBV5-1 to TRBJ2-3; the D gene is possibly TRBD2 (5 bases). The CDR3 totals 14 residues. V was pared by 3 bases and J by 4 bases, with 12 bases between. Germline V lookup: CDR1 SGHRS, CDR2 YFSETQ. The CDR3, as DNA: TGCGCCAGCAGCTCGGAGGCGATTGCAGATACGCAGTATTTT. It is translated as CASSSEAIADTQYF. Combining the CDR3 with reference TRBV5-1 and TRBJ2-3 gives the whole variable domain KAGVTQTPRYLIKTRGQQVTLSCSPISGHRSVSWYQQTPGQGLQFLFEYFSETQRNKGNFPGRFSGRQFSNSRSEMNVSTLELGDSALYLCASSSEAIADTQYFGPGTRLTVL.

This clonotype was counted at least ten times. The chain is built from TRBV5-4 and TRBJ1-1, with a tentative D call TRBD1 (6 bases). This CDR3 spans 15 amino acids. Trimming stripped 1 base from V and 5 bases from J, with 15 bases between. CDR1 and CDR2 from the germline V gene are SGHNT and YYREEE (reference sequence). The CDR3 DNA follows: TGTGCCAGCAGCTTGAAGACCGGAGGGGGAACTGAAGCTTTCTTT. It encodes CASSLKTGGGTEAFF.

This clonotype was seen ten or more times. This chain joins TRBV7-3 and TRBJ2-7; 8 nucleotides line up with TRBD2. CDR1 is SGHTA, CDR2 FQGTGA, per germline. Losses at the gene ends were 0 bases for V and 3 bases for J; bases not matched to a gene: 1. This CDR3 spans 14 amino acids. The CDR3 DNA sequence: TGTGCCAGCAGCTTAACTAGCGGGGACTACGAGCAGTACTTC. This gives the protein CASSLTSGDYEQYF.

This clonotype was seen at least ten times. This chain joins TRBV24-1 and TRBJ2-2, with a tentative D call TRBD1 (6 bases). The V and J ends lost 6 bases and 1 base respectively, with 11 bases between them. This CDR3 contains 15 residues. Germline V CDR1 and CDR2: KGHDR, SFDVKD. In DNA form, the CDR3 reads TGTGCCACCAGTAGAGGGGACAAGAACACCGGGGAGCTGTTTTTT. It yields the protein CATSRGDKNTGELFF.

The chain joins TRBV6-2 or TRBV6-3 to TRBJ2-7, with 9 bases that match TRBD2. V trimming: 6 bases; J trimming: 0 bases; junction bases outside the gene matches: 6. The CDR3 consists of 15 residues. In germline, CDR1 is MNHEY, CDR2 SVGEGT. CDR3 coding DNA: TGTGCCAGCAGAATAGCGGGGGATTCCTCCTACGAGCAGTACTTC. Its translation: CASRIAGDSSYEQYF.

The table lists this clonotype with a few counts. The rearrangement uses TRBV6-5 and TRBJ1-4, with D possibly matching TRBD1 (5 bases). Germline V gene data show CDR1 as MNHEY and CDR2 as SVGAGI. The germline V and J ends were trimmed by 2 bases and 5 bases, with 12 bases remaining between them. This CDR3 has 15 residues. The DNA for the CDR3 is TGTGCCAGCAGTTACCAGGGTCTGACAAATGAAAAACTGTTTTTT. This encodes CASSYQGLTNEKLFF.

This clonotype was seen ten or more times. The chain recombines TRBV4-3 with TRBJ1-2; D is unclear. V shed 0 bases and J shed 4 bases, with 15 bases lying between them. CDR1 LGHNA and CDR2 YSLEER come from the germline V gene. The CDR3 runs 16 residues. The CDR3 loop reads CASSQERAELSYGYTF. CDR3 DNA sequence: TGCGCCAGCAGCCAAGAACGGGCAGAACTTTCCTATGGCTACACCTTC.

This clonotype was counted only a few times. The V gene is TRBV12-3 or TRBV12-4, the J gene TRBJ1-1, with D perhaps TRBD1 (5 bases). The CDR3 contains 15 residues. Trimming stripped 2 bases from V and 5 bases from J, with 15 bases between. CDR3 in amino acids: CASSLSLAGRTEAFF. The CDR3 nucleotides are TGTGCCAGCAGTTTATCCCTCGCAGGGAGGACTGAAGCTTTCTTT.

At least ten counts were recorded for this clonotype. The gene calls are TRBV20-1 and TRBJ1-5, with D unclear. V lost 5 bases and J lost 3, with 23 bases in between. The germline CDR1 and CDR2 sequences are DFQATT and SNEGSKA (reference sequence). The CDR3 contains 17 residues. CDR3 bases: TGCAGTGCTCAGGCGACGGACGGACGGGTACTCAATCAGCCCCAGCATTTT. Translation gives CSAQATDGRVLNQPQHF.

The gene calls are TRBV7-3 and TRBJ2-4; D is uncertain. Trimming shortened V by 2 bases and J by 5 bases, and 10 bases separated the two germline ends. The CDR3 consists of 14 residues. Germline V CDR1 and CDR2: SGHTA, FQGTGA. Here the CDR3 DNA reads TGTGCCAGCAGCTTATCGCGGTCCGAAAACATTCAGTACTTC. Translating it yields CASSLSRSENIQYF.